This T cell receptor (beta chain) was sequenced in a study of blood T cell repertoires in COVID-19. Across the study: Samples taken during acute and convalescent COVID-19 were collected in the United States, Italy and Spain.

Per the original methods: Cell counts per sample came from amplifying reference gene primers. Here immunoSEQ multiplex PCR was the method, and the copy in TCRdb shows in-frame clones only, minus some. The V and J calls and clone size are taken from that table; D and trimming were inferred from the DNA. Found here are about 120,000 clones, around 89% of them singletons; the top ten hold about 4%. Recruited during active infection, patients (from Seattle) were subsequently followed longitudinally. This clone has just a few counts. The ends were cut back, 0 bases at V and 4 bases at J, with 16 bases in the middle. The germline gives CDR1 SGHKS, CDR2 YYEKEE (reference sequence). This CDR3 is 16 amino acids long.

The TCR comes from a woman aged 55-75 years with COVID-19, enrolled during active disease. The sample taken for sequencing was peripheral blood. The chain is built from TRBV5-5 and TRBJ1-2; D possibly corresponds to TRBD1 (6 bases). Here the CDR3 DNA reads TGTGCCAGCAGCTTGGGCGGGGGCACAAAAGGCTATGGCTACACCTTC. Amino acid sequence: CASSLGGGTKGYGYTF. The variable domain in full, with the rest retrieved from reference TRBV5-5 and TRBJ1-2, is DAGVTQSPTHLIKTRGQQVTLRCSPISGHKSVSWYQQVLGQGPQFIFQYYEKEERGRGNFPDRFSARQFPNYSSELNVNALLLGDSALYLCASSLGGGTKGYGYTFGSGTRLTVV.